The text below deals with one TCR beta chain. Per the authors' pipeline: Reference gene primer amplification gave nucleated cell count estimates. Assay: immunoSEQ multiplex PCR; the TCRdb copy retains only in-frame clones and omits some. The DNA gave D and trimming, while V, J and clone size come from that table. The data hold about 68,000 clones, with 75% to 90% observed a single time. This sample is part of a study of blood T cell repertoires in COVID-19. Study-level background: There were acute and convalescent COVID-19 samples, and they came from the United States, Italy and Spain. PBMCs, B-cell-depleted T cells, or T cells provided the cDNA or gDNA that made up the material.

The CDR3 length is 16 residues. V shed 0 bases and J shed 3 bases, with 13 bases lying between them. Germline CDR1 and CDR2: LNHNV and YYDKDF (reference sequence). The chain is built from TRBV15 and TRBJ2-3; perhaps TRBD1 as D (8 bases). This receptor was taken from a man in his forties or fifties with acute or convalescent COVID-19. The material sequenced was peripheral blood. In nucleotides, the CDR3 is TGTGCCACCAGCAGAGAAACAGGGGGGGGGACAGATACGCAGTATTTT. This translates into CATSRETGGGTDTQYF.